A selection of T cell receptor beta chains follows, all from one sample in a study of CD8+ T cells in alopecia areata. Using immunoSEQ multiplex PCR, the repertoire was profiled, and TCRdb retains in-frame clones only, with some absent. The sample comprises about 5,900 clones, over 45% of which are singletons, and roughly an eighth rests with the top ten. What was sequenced was skin. All receptors derive from a human donor with alopecia areata. Both conserved end residues are part of each CDR3. Fields, in order: CDR3 protein, CDR3 DNA, J gene, D gene, V gene, clone size. D genes are given only for firm matches. Size tells how often a clone was seen (once, few, many) or the class of an expanded clone, and some rows leave it out.

CASSQDRWSGQLADNEQFF | TGCGCCAGCAGCCAAGATCGTTGGAGTGGACAGCTTGCCGACAATGAGCAGTTCTTC | TRBJ2-1 | - | TRBV4-1 | few
CASSLDRGLSPLHF | TGTGCCAGCTCGCTCGACAGGGGGCTTTCACCCCTCCACTTT | TRBJ1-6 | TRBD1 | TRBV18 | few
CASSSPGLAGYEQYF | TGCGCCAGCAGCTCGCCGGGACTAGCAGGCTACGAGCAGTACTTC | TRBJ2-7 | TRBD2 | TRBV5-1 | -
CASSGRGQGNYGYTF | TGCGCCAGCAGCGGACGGGGCCAGGGGAACTATGGCTACACCTTC | TRBJ1-2 | - | TRBV4-1 | -
CASRILQGRGTEAFF | TGTGCCAGCAGGATATTACAGGGGAGAGGCACTGAAGCTTTCTTT | TRBJ1-1 | TRBD1 | TRBV27 | few
CATSRSVGVSGNTIYF | TGTGCCACCAGCAGGAGCGTGGGCGTCTCTGGAAACACCATATATTTT | TRBJ1-3 | - | TRBV15 | once
CASSLSNPTRNTGELFF | TGTGCCAGCAGTTTATCCAATCCTACACGCAACACCGGGGAGCTGTTTTTT | TRBJ2-2 | - | TRBV27 | -
CASSDRRTSGYEQYF | TGTGCCAGTAGTGACAGAAGGACTAGCGGCTACGAGCAGTACTTC | TRBJ2-7 | TRBD2 | TRBV19 | -
CASSRDREAFF | TGTGCCAGCAGTAGGGACAGGGAAGCTTTCTTT | TRBJ1-1 | TRBD1 | TRBV6-6 | -
CAWSVLRSTHTGELFF | TGTGCCTGGAGTGTACTCAGAAGTACCCACACCGGGGAGCTGTTTTTT | TRBJ2-2 | - | TRBV30 | once
CASSSTGDDQPQHF | TGTGCCAGCAGTTCTACAGGGGATGATCAGCCCCAGCATTTT | TRBJ1-5 | TRBD1 | TRBV7-7 | few